The sequence of this T cell receptor (beta chain) was determined in a study of response to subunit inactivated influenza vaccine. One entry per CDR3 protein results from TCRdb running MiXCR on the RT-PCR reads. The repertoire consists of a few hundred thousand distinct CDR3 sequences, with 14% occurring once and the leading ten covering 11%. This clonotype occurred many times. The sequencing here drew on PBMCs from blood, taken 11 to 12 days after vaccination. This sequence was found in a man aged 50-59 years who received an inactivated influenza vaccine.

CDR3 nucleotides: TGCGCCAGCAGCTCAGGGGTGAATGAGCAGTTCTTC. Amino acids: CASSSGVNEQFF. The rearrangement joins TRBV5-1 to TRBJ2-1; D might be TRBD1 (6 bases). This CDR3 has 12 residues. Germline CDR1 SGHRS, CDR2 YFSETQ. Trimming shortened V by 3 bases and J by 7 bases, and 8 bases separated the two germline ends.